The clone carrying this T cell receptor beta chain has ten or more counts. As yet, its antigen is unknown. The entry originates in a study of regulatory T cells in long-lasting Graves disease. Overall study context: Graves' cases, newly diagnosed, had used antithyroid drugs under 3 months.

Regarding time point: newly diagnosed GD, antithyroid drugs for less than 3 months. Scientists built the TCR library using RNA that was extracted from PBMCs. The TCR beta library used iRepertoire HTBI primers with Arm-PCR amplification of CDR3. TCRdb called the multiplex PCR reads again in MiXCR, with one record for every CDR3 protein. The profile shows approximately 400,000 distinct CDR3 sequences, around 14% of them singletons. The V gene lost 0 bases and the J gene lost 1 base, with 7 bases spanning the gap. The CDR3 contains 14 residues. Germline CDR1 reads SGHRS; CDR2 reads YFSETQ. Study results and caveats: Persistent Graves' patients showed a TCR diversity that was lower than that of newly diagnosed ones.

The same sample was also used in a study of T cells in Graves' hyperthyroidism and ophthalmopathy. That source notes: Calling Graves' hyperthyroidism stable meant ophthalmopathy did not progress within 18 months. Stable hyperthyroidism and ophthalmopathy were separated using 13 V-J signatures.

The sequencing used peripheral blood mononuclear cells (PBMCs), collected at new diagnosis, from a patient treated with antithyroid drugs. The TCR originated in a woman in her thirties with Graves disease. The chain couples TRBV5-1 to TRBJ1-1; D is unresolved. In DNA, the CDR3 is TGCGCCAGCAGCTTGGTCGGGTCGAACACTGAAGCTTTCTTT. Residues: CASSLVGSNTEAFF.